This TCR beta chain is from a study of T-cell memory formation after mild COVID-19. General observations from the study: Memory from before infection featured some responding clones, which suggests cross-reactive memory joined. Contracting CD4+ clones sat mainly in CM and EM; CD8+ in EMRA.

As to this clonotype: What it binds is unknown.

In germline, CDR1 is DFQATT, CDR2 SNEGSKA (reference sequence). This CDR3 is built from 15 residues. V shed 3 bases, J shed 7 bases, and the junction held 9 bases outside the gene matches. TCRdb processed the 5' RACE reads anew with MiXCR; each CDR3 protein has one entry. The sample has about 68,000 distinct CDR3 sequences, around 15% seen once; the top ten hold 25% to 35%. The chain carries TRBV20-1 and TRBJ2-1; 10 nucleotides align to TRBD2. The sequence derives from an adult woman who had mild COVID-19 (a few samples of this study predate the infection). Cell type and time point are not known. Sequenced material: PBMCs or a T cell subset sorted from them (not recorded which). The CDR3: CSARDIAGGPNEQFF. The CDR3 nucleotides are TGCAGTGCTAGGGACATAGCGGGAGGCCCGAATGAGCAGTTCTTC.